This is a list of T cell receptor beta chains from one sample in a study of blood T cell repertoires in COVID-19. Profiled with immunoSEQ multiplex PCR; TCRdb holds only in-frame clones, not every one. The profile shows some 170,000 clones, almost 80% of them singletons. Material: peripheral blood. The receptors shown here come from a woman aged 70-85 years with acute or convalescent COVID-19. Both conserved end residues are part of each CDR3. A D gene is named only where the DNA matches it firmly. Not every row has a clone size; where given, it reads once, few, many or a size class.

>TRBJ2-2|TRBV10-2|NA|15|NA
CASSEGTGNTGELFF
TGCGCCAGCAGTGAAGGGACTGGGAACACCGGGGAGCTGTTTTTT
>TRBJ2-5|TRBV10-1|TRBD2|15|once
CASSGLAGGEETQYF
TGCGCCAGCTCCGGACTAGCGGGAGGCGAGGAGACCCAGTACTTC
>TRBJ2-1|TRBV5-1|TRBD2|15|NA
CASSSGLAGGNEQFF
TGCGCCAGCAGCTCTGGACTAGCGGGAGGCAATGAGCAGTTCTTC
>TRBJ2-2|TRBV5-1|TRBD2|16|NA
CASSSGLAGGAGELFF
TGCGCCAGCAGCTCCGGACTAGCGGGAGGCGCCGGGGAGCTGTTTTTT
>TRBJ2-3|TRBV7-8|NA|16|NA
CASSPMGGAARDTQYF
TGTGCCAGCAGCCCCATGGGGGGAGCGGCGAGAGATACGCAGTATTTT
>TRBJ1-1|TRBV5-4|TRBD1|14|NA
CASSWDSTHTEAFF
TGTGCCAGCAGCTGGGACAGCACTCATACTGAAGCTTTCTTT
>TRBJ1-5|TRBV6-5|NA|13|NA
CASSYSRGQPQHF
TGTGCCAGCAGTTACTCTAGGGGTCAGCCCCAGCATTTT
>TRBJ2-2|TRBV2|TRBD2|16|NA
CASRPGTSGRGGELFF
TGTGCCAGCAGACCCGGGACTAGCGGGAGGGGCGGGGAGCTGTTTTTT
>TRBJ2-5|TRBV10-2|TRBD2|17|NA
CASSEWALTSGQETQYF
TGCGCCAGCAGTGAATGGGCCCTGACTAGCGGCCAAGAGACCCAGTACTTC
>TRBJ2-7|TRBV3-1/TRBV3-2|TRBD2|13|NA
CASSYSMGGEQYF
TGTGCCAGCAGCTATTCAATGGGGGGGGAGCAGTACTTC
>TRBJ2-7|TRBV5-1|NA|14|NA
CASHTGDSSYEQYF
TGCGCCAGTCATACAGGAGACAGCTCCTACGAGCAGTACTTC
>TRBJ1-3|TRBV24-1|NA|15|NA
CATSDPRDTRNTIYF
TGTGCCACCAGTGACCCCAGGGACACTCGAAACACCATATATTTT
>TRBJ2-1|TRBV27|NA|14|once
CASSPAGPFNEQFF
TGTGCCAGCAGTCCGGCGGGCCCCTTCAATGAGCAGTTCTTC
>TRBJ1-2|TRBV6-1|NA|14|once
CASSETGYGYGYTF
TGTGCCAGCAGTGAAACAGGGTACGGCTATGGCTACACCTTC
>TRBJ2-1|TRBV5-1|TRBD2|17|NA
CASSFSLSGRRNNEQFF
TGCGCCAGCAGCTTCTCCCTGAGCGGGAGGAGGAACAATGAGCAGTTCTTC
>TRBJ1-1|TRBV29-1|NA|13|NA
CSAIRQGNTEAFF
TGCAGCGCTATCCGGCAGGGGAACACTGAAGCTTTCTTT
>TRBJ2-5|TRBV2|TRBD1|14|NA
CAVSDRDLGETQYF
TGTGCCGTGTCAGACAGGGATTTGGGAGAGACCCAGTACTTC
>TRBJ1-2|TRBV5-1|NA|16|NA
CASSLFGGETDYGYTF
TGCGCCAGCAGCTTGTTCGGGGGGGAGACGGACTATGGCTACACCTTC
>TRBJ2-1|TRBV19|NA|15|few
CASSIAASSHNEQFF
TGTGCCAGTAGTATAGCGGCTAGCTCCCACAATGAGCAGTTCTTC
>TRBJ2-2|TRBV12-3/TRBV12-4|NA|13|NA
CASSLQGTGELFF
TGTGCCAGCAGTTTACAGGGGACCGGGGAGCTGTTTTTT
>TRBJ2-7|TRBV7-3|NA|13|few
CASSFDGAGEQYF
TGTGCCAGCAGCTTCGACGGAGCAGGGGAGCAGTACTTC
>TRBJ2-3|TRBV12-5|TRBD2|17|NA
CASGLGTSGYDTDTQYF
TGTGCTAGTGGTTTGGGGACTAGCGGGTACGACACAGATACGCAGTATTTT
>TRBJ1-4|TRBV2|NA|18|NA
CASSADARLPATNEKLFF
TGTGCCAGCTCAGCGGACGCAAGACTTCCTGCAACTAATGAAAAACTGTTTTTT
>TRBJ1-6|TRBV19|NA|14|NA
CASSDGQGNSPLHF
TGTGCCAGTAGCGACGGCCAGGGTAATTCACCCCTCCACTTT
>TRBJ2-7|TRBV19|TRBD2|15|NA
CASSQTSGEYYEQYF
TGTGCCAGTAGTCAGACTAGCGGGGAATATTACGAGCAGTACTTC
>TRBJ1-6|TRBV24-1|NA|17|NA
CATITIRGTSYNSPLHF
TGTGCCACCATAACTATTAGGGGAACTTCTTATAATTCACCCCTCCACTTT
>TRBJ2-2|TRBV3-1/TRBV3-2|TRBD1|16|NA
CASSQDRQGSAGELFF
TGTGCCAGCAGCCAAGACCGACAGGGGTCGGCCGGGGAGCTGTTTTTT